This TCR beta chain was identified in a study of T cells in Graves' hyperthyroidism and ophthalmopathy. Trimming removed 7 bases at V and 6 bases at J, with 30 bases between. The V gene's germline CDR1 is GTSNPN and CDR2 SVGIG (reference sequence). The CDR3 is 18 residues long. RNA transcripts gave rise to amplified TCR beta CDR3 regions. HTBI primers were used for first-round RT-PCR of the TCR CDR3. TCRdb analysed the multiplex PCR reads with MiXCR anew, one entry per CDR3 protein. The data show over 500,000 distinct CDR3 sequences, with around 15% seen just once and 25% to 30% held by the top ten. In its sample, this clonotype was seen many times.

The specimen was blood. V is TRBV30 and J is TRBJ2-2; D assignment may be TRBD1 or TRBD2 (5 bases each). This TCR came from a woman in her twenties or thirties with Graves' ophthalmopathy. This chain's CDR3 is CALTAPQWGMRSAGELFF. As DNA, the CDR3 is TGTGCCTTGACGGCCCCGCAGTGGGGGATGAGAAGCGCCGGGGAGCTGTTTTTT.